One and the same sample provided the 31 T cell receptor beta chains below, sequenced in a study of blood T cells in healthy people across ages (dated by TCRdb to the mid-2010s). The library was prepared using 5' RACE. Reads for this sample came from an Illumina HiSeq 2500. The second PCR ran for roughly 7 to 11 cycles and used a J-beta primer mix along with a sample-barcoded 5' primer. TCRdb ran its own pipeline on the public reads, namely fastp trimming at Q25 and MiXCR clone calling, and kept in-frame beta chains. Identical CDR3 protein sequences are pooled into one entry, listed with their most common genes and DNA. A total of 780,000 or so distinct CDR3 sequences appear in this sample, about 48% of them only once. Together, the top ten hold roughly 37% of the sample. The sequencing input was blood. The receptors stem from a man at least 80 years old in good health.

The rearrangement uses TRBV11-2 and TRBJ2-3; 7 bases line up with TRBD2. The germline V gene encodes CDR1 SGHAT and CDR2 FQNNGV. V lost 1 base, J lost 14 bases, and 15 bases stayed unmatched. This CDR3 region has 15 residues. The DNA for the CDR3 is TGTGCCAGCAGCTTAGTGGCGGGAGAACTCAGAGACGCGTATTTT. Translated, it gives CASSLVAGELRDAYF.

J is TRBJ2-1 and V is TRBV27; a possible D gene is TRBD1 (6 bases). Germline values: CDR1 MNHEY, CDR2 SMNVEV (reference sequence). This CDR3 has 15 amino acids. V shed 9 bases and J shed 4 bases, with 19 bases lying between them. The CDR3 DNA is TGTGCCAGTGCCCTTGCCGGGACAAATTACAATGAGCAGTTCTTC. This codes for CASALAGTNYNEQFF.

This chain joins TRBV6-1 and TRBJ2-7; 9 bases map to TRBD2. The CDR3 is made up of 15 amino acids. V dropped 4 bases and J dropped 2; count of bases not matched to a gene: 6. CDR1 MNHNS and CDR2 SASEGT come from the germline V gene. The CDR3, as DNA: TGTGCCAGCAGTGCCACTAGCGGGCCCGCCTACGAGCAGTACTTC. Translating it yields CASSATSGPAYEQYF.

This clonotype was seen only a few times. V and J are TRBV25-1 and TRBJ2-3, with D possibly being TRBD1 (5 bases). Germline V gene lookup returns CDR1 MGHDK and CDR2 SYGVNS. V was pared by 3 bases and J by 2 bases, with 6 bases between. The CDR3 totals 13 residues. The CDR3 loop is CASSEGLTDTQYF. For the CDR3, the DNA is TGTGCCAGCAGTGAGGGGCTCACAGATACGCAGTATTTT. Full variable domain (missing parts from reference TRBV25-1 and TRBJ2-3): EADIYQTPRYLVIGTGKKITLECSQTMGHDKMYWYQQDPGMELHLIHYSYGVNSTEKGDLSSESTVSRIRTEHFPLTLESARPSHTSQYLCASSEGLTDTQYFGPGTRLTVL.

This chain connects TRBV4-2 to TRBJ2-5; 7 bases map to TRBD2. The CDR3 contains 15 residues. Germline trimming cut 0 bases from V and 0 bases from J; bases unmatched to any gene: 1. Germline-derived CDR1 and CDR2 are LGHNA and YNFKEQ. The DNA of the CDR3 is TGTGCCAGCAGCCAAGAGACTAGCCACCAAGAGACCCAGTACTTC. Translation: CASSQETSHQETQYF.

Only a few counts were recorded for this clonotype. The rearrangement joins TRBV20-1 to TRBJ2-5; TRBD2 matches at 8 bases. The assigned J gene may be wrong: the sequence end matches TRBJ2-7 better. Germline-derived CDR1 and CDR2 are DFQATT and SNEGSKA (reference sequence). This CDR3 region has 13 residues. In DNA, the CDR3 is TGCAGTGCTACCGCGAGCGGGAGTTACGAGCAGTACTTC. Translation gives CSATASGSYEQYF.

The V call is TRBV6-5, the J call TRBJ1-2, with D possibly TRBD1 on 5 matching bases. CDR3 length: 15 amino acids. In germline, CDR1 is MNHEY, CDR2 SVGAGI. Trimming shortened V by 2 bases and J by 2 bases, and 12 bases separated the two germline ends. This chain's CDR3 is CASSYGHSGNYGYTF. The DNA for the CDR3 is TGTGCCAGCAGTTACGGACATTCAGGCAACTATGGCTACACCTTC.

This clonotype was found a few times. J is TRBJ1-4 and V is TRBV20-1; tentatively, D is TRBD1 (6 bases). Germline-derived CDR1 and CDR2 are DFQATT and SNEGSKA (reference sequence). V was clipped by 5 bases and J by 7 bases, with 14 bases between them. The CDR3 has 13 amino acids. DNA of the CDR3: TGCAGTGCTGCACCCACCAGGGGTGAAAAACTGTTTTTT. This sequence encodes CSAAPTRGEKLFF.

The chain couples TRBV6-2 or TRBV6-3 to TRBJ2-4, with D maybe TRBD1 (6 bases). The CDR3 is 14 amino acids. Per the germline V gene, CDR1 is MNHEY and CDR2 is SVGEGT. The V end was cut by 10 bases, the J end by 13 bases, with 26 bases between. CDR3 region: CATTRANLGHEQYF. In DNA form, the CDR3 reads TGTGCCACCACCAGGGCCAATTTGGGACATGAGCAGTACTTC.

The chain joins TRBV6-5 to TRBJ2-7; 7 nucleotides line up with TRBD1. Per the germline V gene, CDR1 is MNHEY and CDR2 is SVGAGI. With 0 bases clipped from V and 4 bases from J, the junction kept 6 bases outside the gene matches. CDR3 size: 15 residues. The DNA of the CDR3 is TGTGCCAGCAGTTACTCGAGGGGACAGATATACGAGCAGTACTTC. Encoded protein: CASSYSRGQIYEQYF.

In DNA, the CDR3 is TGTGCCAGCAGCGCGAGCAGGGACTTCACTGAAGCTTTCTTT. Its protein product is CASSASRDFTEAFF. The chain carries TRBV14 and TRBJ1-1; a possible D gene is TRBD1 (5 bases). The CDR3 has 14 amino acids. V was shortened by 5 bases and J by 4 bases, with 14 bases between the two germline ends. Germline-derived CDR1 and CDR2 are SGHDN and FVKESK.

The rearrangement links TRBV9 to TRBJ1-2; D ambiguous. Deletions cut 0 bases from V and 8 bases from J, with 8 bases between. The CDR3 totals 12 residues. The germline V gene encodes CDR1 SGDLS and CDR2 YYNGEE. The CDR3 DNA reads as TGTGCCAGCAGCGTAGGTATCGGGGGCTACACCTTC. This codes for CASSVGIGGYTF.

In its sample, this clonotype was seen many times. This chain connects TRBV4-2 to TRBJ2-5; 7 bases fit TRBD1. The closer fit of TRBJ2-7 to the DNA end suggests the J call may be wrong. The length of the CDR3 is 14 residues. Germline CDR1 and CDR2: LGHNA and YNFKEQ. The DNA of the CDR3 is TGTGCCAGCAGCCAGGACAGGACTTACGGCGAGCAGTACTTC. Its translation: CASSQDRTYGEQYF.

V is TRBV4-1 and J is TRBJ2-5, with D perhaps TRBD1 or TRBD2 (6 bases each). Germline V gene data show CDR1 as MGHRA and CDR2 as YSYEKL. This CDR3 is 17 amino acids long. V was clipped by 2 bases and J by 1 base, with 17 bases between them. CDR3 in DNA: TGCGCCAGCAGCCAAAGGCCCGGGGGCGTTTCCCAAGAGACCCAGTACTTC. As protein: CASSQRPGGVSQETQYF.

The J gene is TRBJ2-7, the V gene TRBV20-1; D call uncertain. Trimming removed 4 bases at V and 2 bases at J, with 12 bases between. CDR3 length: 13 amino acids. CDR1 DFQATT and CDR2 SNEGSKA come from the germline V gene (reference sequence). CDR3 nucleotide sequence: TGCAGTGCTATACCGGAGTTGACCTACGAGCAGTACTTC. It encodes CSAIPELTYEQYF.

The chain employs TRBV7-9 and TRBJ2-7; D perhaps matches TRBD2 (6 bases). Trimming took 5 bases from V and 2 from J, leaving 13 bases between them. Per germline, CDR1 SEHNR and CDR2 FQNEAQ (reference sequence). The CDR3 spans 14 residues. The CDR3 DNA reads TGTGCCAGCAGCCCGGAGGGTTTCCCCTACGAGCAGTACTTC. It encodes CASSPEGFPYEQYF.

The CDR3 DNA is TGTGCCACCGAGCTCGGGACTAGCGGAGTTGGGGGTTTCGAGACCCAGTACTTC. As protein: CATELGTSGVGGFETQYF. The chain recombines TRBV10-3 with TRBJ2-5; 11 bases match TRBD2. The CDR3 is made up of 18 amino acids. The V gene's germline CDR1 is ENHRY and CDR2 SYGVKD. The J segment lost 5 bases and the V segment lost 10 bases, leaving 21 bases of the junction unmatched.

J is TRBJ2-7 and V is TRBV12-3 or TRBV12-4, with unresolved D. The CDR3 totals 13 residues. Between the trimmed V and J ends, which lost 3 bases and 2 bases, there was a span of 8 bases. The CDR3 DNA reads TGTGCCAGCAGTTTGACGACGACCTACGAGCAGTACTTC. Translation: CASSLTTTYEQYF.

The CDR3: CASSARSGRASNTGELFF. CDR3 DNA: TGTGCCAGCAGCGCCCGTAGCGGGAGGGCCTCGAACACCGGGGAGCTGTTTTTT. This rearrangement joins TRBV9 to TRBJ2-2; 11 nucleotides match TRBD2. After removal of 3 bases from V and 0 bases from J, the junction contained 7 bases not matched to a gene. The CDR3 is 18 residues long. Per the germline V gene, CDR1 is SGDLS and CDR2 is YYNGEE.

The rearrangement joins TRBV18 to TRBJ2-4; the match to TRBD2 covers 13 bases. The length of the CDR3 is 16 residues. Germline assignment: CDR1 KGHSH and CDR2 LQKENI. V gave up 3 bases and J gave up 13 bases; unmatched junction bases: 12. As DNA, the CDR3 is TGTGCCAGCTCACCGAGGACTAGCGGGAGTATAGGTGAGCAGTACTTC. This encodes CASSPRTSGSIGEQYF.

The rearrangement links TRBV3-1 to TRBJ2-5; D not resolved. With 4 bases removed from V and 0 bases from J, the gap between germline ends came to 15 bases. CDR3 length: 16 amino acids. Germline CDR1 reads LGHDT; CDR2 reads YNNKEL (reference sequence). The CDR3 loop reads CASSRPGDFYQETQYF. The CDR3 DNA reads as TGTGCCAGCAGCCGGCCAGGAGACTTCTACCAAGAGACCCAGTACTTC.

As DNA, the CDR3 is TGTGCCAGCATTCCGAACGCGGGCACCGAGCAGTACTTC. Amino acid sequence: CASIPNAGTEQYF. The chain has TRBV12-3 or TRBV12-4 and TRBJ2-7; TRBD2 might be the D (5 bases). Trimming took 7 bases from V and 6 from J, leaving 16 bases between them. The CDR3 sequence is 13 residues long.

V and J are TRBV11-1 and TRBJ2-3; TRBD2 matches at 14 bases. With 5 bases clipped from V and 4 bases from J, the junction kept 2 bases outside the gene matches. Looked up from germline, CDR1 is SGHAT and CDR2 is FQDESV (reference sequence). This CDR3 region has 15 residues. The CDR3 reads CASSKTSGRADTQYF. CDR3 nucleotide sequence: TGTGCCAGCAGCAAGACTAGCGGGAGGGCAGATACGCAGTATTTT. Full variable domain (missing parts from reference TRBV11-1 and TRBJ2-3): EAEVAQSPRYKITEKSQAVAFWCDPISGHATLYWYRQILGQGPELLVQFQDESVVDDSQLPKDRFSAERLKGVDSTLKIQPAELGDSAMYLCASSKTSGRADTQYFGPGTRLTVL.

There are a few counts of this clonotype. The rearrangement joins TRBV7-2 to TRBJ2-1; D uncertain. This CDR3 comprises 14 residues. Trimming pared 5 bases from V and 7 bases from J, leaving 15 bases between. Germline CDR1 reads SGHTA; CDR2 reads FQGNSA. The CDR3 DNA reads as TGTGCCAGCAGCCCTCAAGTAGTCCGGAATGAGCAGTTCTTC. Amino acids: CASSPQVVRNEQFF.

This clonotype was detected only a few times. This rearrangement joins TRBV14 to TRBJ1-2, with D possibly being TRBD1 (5 bases). CDR1 is SGHDN and CDR2 is FVKESK in the germline V gene. The CDR3 consists of 14 residues. Trimming shortened V by 0 bases and J by 11 bases, and 16 bases separated the two germline ends. The CDR3 region has the DNA TGTGCCAGCAGCCAAGATCTCCGGGACTCCGCTTACACCTTC. The encoded protein is CASSQDLRDSAYTF.

The V and J genes are TRBV7-8 and TRBJ1-5; TRBD1 is a possible D gene (5 bases). Trimming took 4 bases from V and 5 from J, leaving 9 bases between them. This CDR3 spans 13 amino acids. From germline, CDR1 is SGHVS and CDR2 FQNEAQ. The CDR3 DNA sequence: TGTGCCAGCAGCTGGGACCGAGATCAGCCCCAGCATTTT. This sequence encodes CASSWDRDQPQHF.

The DNA of the CDR3 is TGCAGTGCTAGAGTTCGAGACTACGAGCAGTACTTC. Translated: CSARVRDYEQYF. The V and J genes are TRBV20-1 and TRBJ2-7; no clear D. From germline, CDR1 is DFQATT and CDR2 SNEGSKA (reference sequence). Deletions cut 1 base from V and 3 bases from J, with 7 bases between. The CDR3 is 12 residues long.

The chain carries TRBV21-1 and TRBJ1-2; TRBD1 was called by the table and not checked on the DNA. TRBV21-1 counts as a pseudogene. The CDR3 totals 16 residues. This CDR3 is CASSKGMGPGNYGYTF. The DNA of the CDR3 is TGTGCCAGCAGCAAGGGTATGGGACCAGGGAACTATGGCTACACCTTC.

The V and J genes are TRBV12-3 or TRBV12-4 and TRBJ1-2; D is possibly TRBD1 (6 bases). Deletions cut 6 bases from V and 5 bases from J, with 16 bases between. This CDR3 is built from 14 residues. The CDR3 DNA is TGTGCCAGCAGACCCACGGGGGGCGCGTATGGCTACACCTTC. This codes for CASRPTGGAYGYTF.

The V and J genes are TRBV2 and TRBJ2-5; TRBD2 matches at 11 bases. This CDR3 region has 16 residues. CDR1 and CDR2 from the germline V gene are SNHLY and FYNNEI. The ends lost 4 bases at V and 5 bases at J; junction bases unmatched: 9. The CDR3: CASSVRLIAGGETQYF. The CDR3, as DNA: TGTGCCAGCAGTGTCCGGTTGATAGCGGGAGGGGAGACCCAGTACTTC.

The V and J genes are TRBV5-6 and TRBJ2-3; 13 bases match TRBD2. The CDR3 spans 16 residues. In germline, CDR1 is SGHDT, CDR2 YYEEEE. Trimming removed 6 bases from V and 3 bases from J; junction bases left unmatched: 7. The CDR3 DNA reads TGTGCCAGCACCTGGGGACTAGCGGGAACGACAGATACGCAGTATTTT. Translation gives CASTWGLAGTTDTQYF. The variable domain in full, completed from reference TRBV5-6 and TRBJ2-3, reads DAGVTQSPTHLIKTRGQQVTLRCSPKSGHDTVSWYQQALGQGPQFIFQYYEEEERQRGNFPDRFSGHQFPNYSSELNVNALLLGDSALYLCASTWGLAGTTDTQYFGPGTRLTVL.